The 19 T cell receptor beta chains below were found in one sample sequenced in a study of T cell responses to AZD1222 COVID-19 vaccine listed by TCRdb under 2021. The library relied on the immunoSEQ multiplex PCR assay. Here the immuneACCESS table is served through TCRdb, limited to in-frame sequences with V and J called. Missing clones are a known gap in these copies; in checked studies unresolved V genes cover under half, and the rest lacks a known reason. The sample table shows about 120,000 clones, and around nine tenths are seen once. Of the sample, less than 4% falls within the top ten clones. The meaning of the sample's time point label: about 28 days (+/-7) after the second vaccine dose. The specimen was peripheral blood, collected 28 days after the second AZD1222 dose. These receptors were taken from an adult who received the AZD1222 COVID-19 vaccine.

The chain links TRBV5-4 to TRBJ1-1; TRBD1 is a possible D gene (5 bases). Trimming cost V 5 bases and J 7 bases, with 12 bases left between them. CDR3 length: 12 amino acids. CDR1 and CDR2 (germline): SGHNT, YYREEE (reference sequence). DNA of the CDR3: TGTGCCAGCAGTACAGGAATAAGTGAAGCTTTCTTT. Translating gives CASSTGISEAFF.

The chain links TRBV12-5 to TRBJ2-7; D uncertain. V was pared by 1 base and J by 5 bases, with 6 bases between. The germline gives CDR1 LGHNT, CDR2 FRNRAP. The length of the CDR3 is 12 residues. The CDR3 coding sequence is TGTGCTAGTGGTTTGGGGAGAGACGAGCAGTACTTC. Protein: CASGLGRDEQYF.

The CDR3 DNA reads TGTGCCAGCAGTCAAGGACAGTCGGGGATCTATGGCTACACCTTC. It is translated as CASSQGQSGIYGYTF. The chain has TRBV2 and TRBJ1-2, with D possibly matching TRBD1 (6 bases). V lost 5 bases to trimming and J lost 4 bases, with 17 bases between them. Looked up from germline, CDR1 is SNHLY and CDR2 is FYNNEI. The CDR3 is 15 residues long.

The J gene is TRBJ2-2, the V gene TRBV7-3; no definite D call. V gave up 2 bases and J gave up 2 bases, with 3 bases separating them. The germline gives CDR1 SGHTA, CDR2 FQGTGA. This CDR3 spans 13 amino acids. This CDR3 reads CASSLGNTGELFF. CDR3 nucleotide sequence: TGTGCCAGCAGCTTAGGAAACACCGGGGAGCTGTTTTTT.

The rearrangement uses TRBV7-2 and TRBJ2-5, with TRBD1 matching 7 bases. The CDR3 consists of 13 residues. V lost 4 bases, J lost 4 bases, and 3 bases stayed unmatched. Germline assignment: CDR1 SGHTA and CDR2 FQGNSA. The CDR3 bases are TGTGCCAGCAGCTACAGACAGGGAGAGACCCAGTACTTC. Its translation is CASSYRQGETQYF. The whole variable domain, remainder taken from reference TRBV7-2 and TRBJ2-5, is GAGVSQSPSNKVTEKGKDVELRCDPISGHTALYWYRQSLGQGLEFLIYFQGNSAPDKSGLPSDRFSAERTGGSVSTLTIQRTQQEDSAVYLCASSYRQGETQYFGPGTRLLVL.

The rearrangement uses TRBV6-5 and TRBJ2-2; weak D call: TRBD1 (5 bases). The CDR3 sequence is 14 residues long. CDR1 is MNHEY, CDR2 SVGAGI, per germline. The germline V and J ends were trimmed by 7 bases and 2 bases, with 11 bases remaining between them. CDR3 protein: CASKDSLNTGELFF. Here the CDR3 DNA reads TGTGCCAGCAAAGACAGTCTAAACACCGGGGAGCTGTTTTTT.

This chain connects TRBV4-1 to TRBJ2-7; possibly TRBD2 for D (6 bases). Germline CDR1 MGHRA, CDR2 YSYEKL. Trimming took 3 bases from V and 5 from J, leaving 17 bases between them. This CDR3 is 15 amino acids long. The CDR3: CASSQNGGGGDEQYF. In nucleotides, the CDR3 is TGCGCCAGCAGCCAGAACGGGGGTGGAGGCGACGAGCAGTACTTC.

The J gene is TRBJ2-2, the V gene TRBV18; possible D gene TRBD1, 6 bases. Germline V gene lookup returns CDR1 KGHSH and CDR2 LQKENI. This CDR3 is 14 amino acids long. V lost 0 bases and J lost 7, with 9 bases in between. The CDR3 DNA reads TGTGCCAGCTCACCACCTGCAGGGGTCGGGGAGCTGTTTTTT. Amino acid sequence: CASSPPAGVGELFF. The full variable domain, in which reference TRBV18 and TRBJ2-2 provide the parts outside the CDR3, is NAGVMQNPRHLVRRRGQEARLRCSPMKGHSHVYWYRQLPEEGLKFMVYLQKENIIDESGMPKERFSAEFPKEGPSILRIQQVVRGDSAAYFCASSPPAGVGELFFGEGSRLTVL.

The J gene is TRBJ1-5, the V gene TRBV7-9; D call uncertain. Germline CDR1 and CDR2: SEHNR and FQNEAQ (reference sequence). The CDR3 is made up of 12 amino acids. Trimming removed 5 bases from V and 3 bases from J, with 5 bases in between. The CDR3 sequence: CASSRPNQPQHF. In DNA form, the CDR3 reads TGTGCCAGCAGCCGACCCAATCAGCCCCAGCATTTT.

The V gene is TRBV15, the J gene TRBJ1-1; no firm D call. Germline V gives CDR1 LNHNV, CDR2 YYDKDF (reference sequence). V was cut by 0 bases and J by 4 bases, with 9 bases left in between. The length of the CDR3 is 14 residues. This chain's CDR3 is CATSRELGGTEAFF. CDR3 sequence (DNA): TGTGCCACCAGCAGAGAATTGGGAGGCACTGAAGCTTTCTTT.

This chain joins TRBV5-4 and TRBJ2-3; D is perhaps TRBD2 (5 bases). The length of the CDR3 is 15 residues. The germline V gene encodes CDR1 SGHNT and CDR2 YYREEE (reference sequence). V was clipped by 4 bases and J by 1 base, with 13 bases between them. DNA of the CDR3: TGTGCCAGCAGCAGGCTTTTGGAGGGCACAGATACGCAGTATTTT. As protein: CASSRLLEGTDTQYF.

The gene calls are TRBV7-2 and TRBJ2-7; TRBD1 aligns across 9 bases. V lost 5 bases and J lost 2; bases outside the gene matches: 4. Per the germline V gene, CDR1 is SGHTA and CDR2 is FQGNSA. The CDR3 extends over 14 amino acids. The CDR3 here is CASSRGQGAYEQYF. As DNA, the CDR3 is TGTGCCAGCAGCCGGGGACAGGGTGCCTACGAGCAGTACTTC.

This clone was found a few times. The CDR3 spells CASSGSIRDGYNEQFF. CDR3 nucleotides: TGTGCCAGCAGCGGGTCAATCCGGGACGGTTACAATGAGCAGTTCTTC. The chain couples TRBV9 to TRBJ2-1; D tentatively reads TRBD1 or TRBD2 (5 bases each). V shed 3 bases and J shed 4 bases, with 17 bases lying between them. Germline CDR1 is SGDLS and CDR2 is YYNGEE. This CDR3 has 16 amino acids.

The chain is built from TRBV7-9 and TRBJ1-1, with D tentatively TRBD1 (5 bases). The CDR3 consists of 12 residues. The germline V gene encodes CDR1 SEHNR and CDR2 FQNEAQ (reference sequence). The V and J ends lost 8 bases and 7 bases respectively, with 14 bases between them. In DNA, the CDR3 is TGTGCCAGCCTCCCCGGGGGGGGTGAAGCTTTCTTT. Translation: CASLPGGGEAFF.

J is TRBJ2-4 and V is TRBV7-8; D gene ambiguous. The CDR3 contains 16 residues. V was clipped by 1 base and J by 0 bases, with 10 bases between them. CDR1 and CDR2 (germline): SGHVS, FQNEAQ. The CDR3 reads CASSLGSQIAKNIQYF. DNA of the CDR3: TGTGCCAGCAGCTTAGGATCCCAGATAGCCAAAAACATTCAGTACTTC.

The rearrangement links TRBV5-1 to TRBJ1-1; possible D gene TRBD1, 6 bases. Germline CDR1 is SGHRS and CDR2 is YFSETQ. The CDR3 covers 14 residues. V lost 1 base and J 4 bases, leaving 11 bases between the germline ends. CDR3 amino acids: CASSLLQGPTEAFF. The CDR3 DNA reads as TGCGCCAGCAGCTTGTTACAGGGCCCCACTGAAGCTTTCTTT.

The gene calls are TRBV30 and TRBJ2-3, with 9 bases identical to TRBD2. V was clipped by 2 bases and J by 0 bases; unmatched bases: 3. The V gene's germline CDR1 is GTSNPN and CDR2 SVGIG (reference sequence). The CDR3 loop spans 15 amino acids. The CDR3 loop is CAWSTLAGSTDTQYF. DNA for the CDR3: TGTGCCTGGAGTACACTAGCGGGTAGCACAGATACGCAGTATTTT.

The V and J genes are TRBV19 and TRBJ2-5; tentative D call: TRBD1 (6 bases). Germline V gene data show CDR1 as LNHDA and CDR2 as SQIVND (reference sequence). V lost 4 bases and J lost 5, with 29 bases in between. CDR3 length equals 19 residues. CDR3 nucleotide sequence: TGTGCCAGTAGTAAGACCATCTTCTCCGGCAGGGGAGACCTGGAGACCCAGTACTTC. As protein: CASSKTIFSGRGDLETQYF.

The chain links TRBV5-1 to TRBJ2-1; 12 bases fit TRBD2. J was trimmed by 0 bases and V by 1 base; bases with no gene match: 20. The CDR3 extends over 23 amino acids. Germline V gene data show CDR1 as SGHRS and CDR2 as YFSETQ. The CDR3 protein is CASSLRLAGGPSLPRDSYNEQFF. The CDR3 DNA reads TGCGCCAGCAGCTTGCGTCTAGCGGGAGGGCCGTCTCTTCCGCGCGACTCCTACAATGAGCAGTTCTTC.